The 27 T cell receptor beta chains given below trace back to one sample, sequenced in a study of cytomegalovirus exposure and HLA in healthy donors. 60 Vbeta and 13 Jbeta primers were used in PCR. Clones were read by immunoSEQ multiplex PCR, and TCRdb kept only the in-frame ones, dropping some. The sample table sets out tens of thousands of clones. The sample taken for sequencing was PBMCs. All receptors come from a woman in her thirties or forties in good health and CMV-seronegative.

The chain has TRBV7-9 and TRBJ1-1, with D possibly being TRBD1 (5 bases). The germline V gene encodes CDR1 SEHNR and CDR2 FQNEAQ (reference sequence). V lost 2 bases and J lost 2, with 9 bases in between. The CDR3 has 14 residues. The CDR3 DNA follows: TGTGCCAGCAGCTTACGACAGTACAACACTGAAGCTTTCTTT. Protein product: CASSLRQYNTEAFF.

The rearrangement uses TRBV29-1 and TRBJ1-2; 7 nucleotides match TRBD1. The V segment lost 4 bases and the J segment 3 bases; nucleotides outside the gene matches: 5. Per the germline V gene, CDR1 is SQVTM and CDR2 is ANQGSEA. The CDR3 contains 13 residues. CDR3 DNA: TGCAGCGTTGGAAGGGGGACAGACTATGGCTACACCTTC. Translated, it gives CSVGRGTDYGYTF.

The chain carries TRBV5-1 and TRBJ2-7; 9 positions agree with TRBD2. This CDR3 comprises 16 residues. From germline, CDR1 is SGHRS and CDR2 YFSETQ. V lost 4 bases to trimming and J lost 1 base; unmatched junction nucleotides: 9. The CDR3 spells CASSGGNLAGSYEQYF. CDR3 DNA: TGCGCCAGCAGCGGAGGGAACCTAGCGGGGTCCTACGAGCAGTACTTC.

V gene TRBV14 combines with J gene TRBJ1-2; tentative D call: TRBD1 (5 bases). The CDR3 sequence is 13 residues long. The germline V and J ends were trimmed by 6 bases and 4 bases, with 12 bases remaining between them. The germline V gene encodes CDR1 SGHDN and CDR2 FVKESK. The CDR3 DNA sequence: TGTGCCAGCAGTCTGACAGCCAGCTATGGCTACACCTTC. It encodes CASSLTASYGYTF.

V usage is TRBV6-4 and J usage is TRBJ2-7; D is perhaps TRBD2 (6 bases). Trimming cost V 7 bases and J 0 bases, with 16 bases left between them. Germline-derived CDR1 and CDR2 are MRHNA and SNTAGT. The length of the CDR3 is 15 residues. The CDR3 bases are TGTGCCAGCAACTATAGCGGAGAAAGCTCCTACGAGCAGTACTTC. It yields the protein CASNYSGESSYEQYF.

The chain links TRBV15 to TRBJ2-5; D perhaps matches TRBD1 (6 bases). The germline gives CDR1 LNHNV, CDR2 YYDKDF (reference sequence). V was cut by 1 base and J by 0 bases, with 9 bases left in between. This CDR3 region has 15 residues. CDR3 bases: TGTGCCACCAGCAGAGTCTCAGGGGACCAAGAGACCCAGTACTTC. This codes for CATSRVSGDQETQYF.

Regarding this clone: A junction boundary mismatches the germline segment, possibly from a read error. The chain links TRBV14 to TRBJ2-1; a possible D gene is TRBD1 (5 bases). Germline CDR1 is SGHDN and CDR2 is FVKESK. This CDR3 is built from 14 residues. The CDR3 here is CASTQGASYNEQFF. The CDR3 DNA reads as TGTGCCAGCACCCAAGGGGCCTCCTACAATGAGCAGTTCTTC.

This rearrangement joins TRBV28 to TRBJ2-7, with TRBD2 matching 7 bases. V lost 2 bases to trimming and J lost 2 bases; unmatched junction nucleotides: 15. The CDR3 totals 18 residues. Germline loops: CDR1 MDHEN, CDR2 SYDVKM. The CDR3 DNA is TGTGCCAGCAGTTTAAGGGGAGGGCTTGGGCCTTTACCCTACGAGCAGTACTTC. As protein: CASSLRGGLGPLPYEQYF.

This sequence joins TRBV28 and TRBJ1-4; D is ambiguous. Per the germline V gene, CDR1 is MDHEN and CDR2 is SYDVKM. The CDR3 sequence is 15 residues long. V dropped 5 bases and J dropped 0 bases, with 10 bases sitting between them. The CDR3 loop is CASSPPTATNEKLFF. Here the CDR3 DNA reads TGTGCCAGCAGTCCCCCCACAGCAACTAATGAAAAACTGTTTTTT.

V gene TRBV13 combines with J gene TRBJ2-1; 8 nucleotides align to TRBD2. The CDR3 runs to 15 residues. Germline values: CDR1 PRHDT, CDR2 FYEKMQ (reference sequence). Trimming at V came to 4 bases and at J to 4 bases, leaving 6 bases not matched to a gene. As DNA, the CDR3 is TGTGCCAGCAGCTACGGGGGACTAGTTTACAATGAGCAGTTCTTC. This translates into CASSYGGLVYNEQFF.

CDR3 DNA: TGCGCCAGCAGCCAAGAAGATCTGGGGACAGGGTTCTACGAGCAGTACTTC. It codes for CASSQEDLGTGFYEQYF. This sequence joins TRBV4-3 and TRBJ2-7; 9 bases match TRBD1. V trimming: 0 bases; J trimming: 3 bases; junction bases outside the gene matches: 9. The CDR3 spans 17 residues. Per germline, CDR1 LGHNA and CDR2 YSLEER.

In DNA, the CDR3 is TGTGCCAGCAGTTTAATTGGCAGGGCTACTGAAGCTTTCTTT. It translates to CASSLIGRATEAFF. V gene TRBV28 combines with J gene TRBJ1-1; tentative D call: TRBD1 (5 bases). Germline CDR1 is MDHEN and CDR2 is SYDVKM. The CDR3 covers 14 residues. Trimming shortened V by 2 bases and J by 5 bases, and 12 bases separated the two germline ends. Full variable domain (remainder filled in from reference TRBV28 and TRBJ1-1): DVKVTQSSRYLVKRTGEKVFLECVQDMDHENMFWYRQDPGLGLRLIYFSYDVKMKEKGDIPEGYSVSREKKERFSLILESASTNQTSMYLCASSLIGRATEAFFGQGTRLTVV.

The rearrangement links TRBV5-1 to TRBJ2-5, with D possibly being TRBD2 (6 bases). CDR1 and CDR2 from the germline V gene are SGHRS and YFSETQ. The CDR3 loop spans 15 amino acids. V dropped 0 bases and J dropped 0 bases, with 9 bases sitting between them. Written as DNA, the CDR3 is TGCGCCAGCAGCTTGGGGGGCGGGGACCAAGAGACCCAGTACTTC. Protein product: CASSLGGGDQETQYF.

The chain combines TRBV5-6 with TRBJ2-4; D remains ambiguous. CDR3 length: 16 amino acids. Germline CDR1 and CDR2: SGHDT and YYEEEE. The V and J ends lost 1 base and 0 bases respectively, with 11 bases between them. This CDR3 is CASSLYRQLAKNIQYF. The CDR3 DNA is TGTGCCAGCAGCTTGTACAGACAACTAGCCAAAAACATTCAGTACTTC.

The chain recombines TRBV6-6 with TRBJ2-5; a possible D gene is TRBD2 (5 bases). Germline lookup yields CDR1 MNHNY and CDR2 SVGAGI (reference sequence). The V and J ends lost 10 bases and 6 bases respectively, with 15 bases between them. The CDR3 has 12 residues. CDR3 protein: CATRTGEQTQYF. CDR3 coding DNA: TGTGCCACCCGGACTGGAGAGCAGACCCAGTACTTC.

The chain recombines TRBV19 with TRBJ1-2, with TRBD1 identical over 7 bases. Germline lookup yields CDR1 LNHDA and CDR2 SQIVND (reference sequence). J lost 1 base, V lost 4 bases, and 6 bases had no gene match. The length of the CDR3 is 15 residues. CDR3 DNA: TGTGCCAGTAGTAAGGGACAGTCCCTTAACTATGGCTACACCTTC. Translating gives CASSKGQSLNYGYTF.

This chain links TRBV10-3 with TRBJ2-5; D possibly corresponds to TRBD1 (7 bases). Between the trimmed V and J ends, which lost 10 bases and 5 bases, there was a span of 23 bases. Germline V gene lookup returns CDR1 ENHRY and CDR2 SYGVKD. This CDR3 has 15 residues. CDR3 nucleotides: TGTGCCAGCAGAGGGGAGGCCAGGGGGTGGGAGACCCAGTACTTC. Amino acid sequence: CASRGEARGWETQYF.

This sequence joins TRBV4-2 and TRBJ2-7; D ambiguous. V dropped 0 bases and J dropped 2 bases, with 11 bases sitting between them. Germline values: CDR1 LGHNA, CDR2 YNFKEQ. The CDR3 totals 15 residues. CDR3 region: CASSQDRVAAYEQYF. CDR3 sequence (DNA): TGTGCCAGCAGCCAAGACCGGGTGGCGGCCTACGAGCAGTACTTC.

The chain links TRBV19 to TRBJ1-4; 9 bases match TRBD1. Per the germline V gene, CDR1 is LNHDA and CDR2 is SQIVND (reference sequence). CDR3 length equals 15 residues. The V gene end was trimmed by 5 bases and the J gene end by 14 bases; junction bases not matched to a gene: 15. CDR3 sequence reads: CASSPLTGGGRFLFF. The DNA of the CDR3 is TGTGCCAGTAGTCCCCTGACAGGGGGTGGTCGGTTTCTGTTTTTT.

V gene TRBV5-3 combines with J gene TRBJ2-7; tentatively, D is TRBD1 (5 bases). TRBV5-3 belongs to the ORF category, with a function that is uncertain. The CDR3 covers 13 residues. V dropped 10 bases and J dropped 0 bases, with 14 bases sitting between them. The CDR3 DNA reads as TGTGCCGGGTCGACAGCTAGCTCCTACGAGCAGTACTTC. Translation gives CAGSTASSYEQYF.

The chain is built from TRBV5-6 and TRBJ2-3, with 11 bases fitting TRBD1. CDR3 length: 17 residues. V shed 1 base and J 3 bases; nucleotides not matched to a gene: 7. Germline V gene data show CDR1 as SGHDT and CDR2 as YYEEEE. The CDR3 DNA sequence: TGTGCCAGCAGCTTGTTTTGGACAGGGGGCGGGACAGATACGCAGTATTTT. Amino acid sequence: CASSLFWTGGGTDTQYF.

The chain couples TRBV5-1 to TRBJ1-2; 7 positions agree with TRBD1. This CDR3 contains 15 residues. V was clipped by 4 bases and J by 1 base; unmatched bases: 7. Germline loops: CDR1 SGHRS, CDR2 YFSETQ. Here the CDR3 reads CASSPGQALNYGYTF. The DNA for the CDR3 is TGCGCCAGCAGCCCCGGACAGGCCCTTAACTATGGCTACACCTTC.

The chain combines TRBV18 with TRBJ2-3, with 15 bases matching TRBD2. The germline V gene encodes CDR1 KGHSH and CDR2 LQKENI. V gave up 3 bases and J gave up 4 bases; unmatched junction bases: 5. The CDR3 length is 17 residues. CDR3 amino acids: CASSPGTSGRRSDTQYF. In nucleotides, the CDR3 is TGTGCCAGCTCACCGGGGACTAGCGGGAGGAGGTCAGATACGCAGTATTTT.

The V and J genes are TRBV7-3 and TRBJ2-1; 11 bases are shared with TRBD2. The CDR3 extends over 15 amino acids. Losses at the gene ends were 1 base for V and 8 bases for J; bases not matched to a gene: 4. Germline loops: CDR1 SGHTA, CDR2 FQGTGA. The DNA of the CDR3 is TGTGCCAGCAGCTTAAGTAGCGGGAGGGCCCATGAGCAGTTCTTC. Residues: CASSLSSGRAHEQFF.

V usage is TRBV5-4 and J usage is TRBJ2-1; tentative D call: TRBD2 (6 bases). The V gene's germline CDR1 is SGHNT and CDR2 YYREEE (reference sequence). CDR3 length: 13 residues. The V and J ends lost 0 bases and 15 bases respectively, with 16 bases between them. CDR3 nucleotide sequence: TGTGCCAGCAGCTTGGCCTTGGGGACTTCCCGGTTCTTC. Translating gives CASSLALGTSRFF. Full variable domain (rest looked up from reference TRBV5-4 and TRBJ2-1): ETGVTQSPTHLIKTRGQQVTLRCSSQSGHNTVSWYQQALGQGPQFIFQYYREEENGRGNFPPRFSGLQFPNYSSELNVNALELDDSALYLCASSLALGTSRFFGPGTRLTVL.

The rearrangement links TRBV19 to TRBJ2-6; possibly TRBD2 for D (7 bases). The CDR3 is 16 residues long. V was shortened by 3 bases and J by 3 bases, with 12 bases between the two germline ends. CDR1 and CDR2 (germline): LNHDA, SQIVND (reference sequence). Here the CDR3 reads CASSIFGGLGANVLTF. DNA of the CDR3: TGTGCCAGTAGTATCTTCGGGGGGCTTGGGGCCAACGTCCTGACTTTC.

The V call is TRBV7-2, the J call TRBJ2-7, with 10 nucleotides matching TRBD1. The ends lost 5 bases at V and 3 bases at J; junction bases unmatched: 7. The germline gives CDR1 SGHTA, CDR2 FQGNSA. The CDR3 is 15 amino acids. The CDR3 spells CASSLGTGDIYEQYF. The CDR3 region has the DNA TGTGCCAGCAGCCTAGGGACAGGGGATATCTACGAGCAGTACTTC.